The following is a TCR beta chain sequence with its context. This record belongs to a study of T cell responses to AZD1222 COVID-19 vaccine. The data were produced by immunoSEQ multiplex PCR, yet TCRdb's version contains in-frame clones alone and is incomplete. The sample has about 140,000 clones, about 82% seen once. The clonotype comes from an adult who received the MenACWY meningococcal vaccine as a control. The sequencing here drew on peripheral blood, taken 28 days after the second dose of the MenACWY control vaccine.

The CDR3 DNA follows: TGTGCCAGCAGATGGGGAGAAAACACCGGGGAGCTGTTTTTT. Its protein product is CASRWGENTGELFF. This chain connects TRBV28 to TRBJ2-2; a possible D gene is TRBD2 (5 bases). Germline V gene sequence: CDR1 MDHEN, CDR2 SYDVKM. This CDR3 has 14 residues. Trimming left V 6 bases short and J 2 bases short, with 10 bases between.